These 20 T cell receptor beta chains came from one sample sequenced in a study of shared clonotypes between healthy human individuals. TCRdb's table, derived via immunoSEQ multiplex PCR, lists solely in-frame clones and lacks some. The sample lists a few million clones, 90% to 96% occurring once. Sequencing was done on a sample of naive CD4+ T cells sorted from blood. Subset denoted: CD45RA+ positively selected. These receptors originate from a man aged 18 to 35 in good health.

This clone was counted a few times. The chain uses TRBV10-3 and TRBJ1-6, with D perhaps matching TRBD1 (6 bases). There are 15 residues in the CDR3. Per germline, CDR1 ENHRY and CDR2 SYGVKD. The V gene lost 7 bases and the J gene lost 7 bases, with 17 bases spanning the gap. The CDR3 DNA follows: TGTGCCATCACCCAAGGGACGGACAGAAATTCACCCCTCCACTTT. Its translation is CAITQGTDRNSPLHF.

The chain employs TRBV5-1 and TRBJ2-7; TRBD1 is a possible D gene (5 bases). Deletions cut 3 bases from V and 4 bases from J, with 11 bases between. This CDR3 has 13 residues. The germline CDR1 and CDR2 sequences are SGHRS and YFSETQ. The CDR3 sequence is CASSSLTDYEQYF. CDR3 nucleotides: TGCGCCAGCAGCTCCCTGACAGATTACGAGCAGTACTTC.

This clone has a single count. The chain joins TRBV7-8 to TRBJ2-3; D tentatively fits TRBD1 or TRBD2 (6 bases each). The V end was cut by 3 bases, the J end by 3 bases, with 13 bases between. The CDR3 has 15 residues. Germline-derived CDR1 and CDR2 are SGHVS and FQNEAQ. CDR3 sequence: CASSFIGGQTDTQYF. The DNA for the CDR3 is TGTGCCAGCAGCTTCATTGGGGGGCAGACAGATACGCAGTATTTT.

The CDR3 loop reads CASSLDVAGANVLTF. The CDR3 DNA sequence: TGCGCCAGCAGCTTGGACGTTGCTGGGGCCAACGTCCTGACTTTC. This chain uses TRBV5-1 with TRBJ2-6; D remains unclear. The CDR3 spans 15 residues. Trimming cost V 0 bases and J 2 bases, with 6 bases left between them. CDR1 and CDR2 (germline): SGHRS, YFSETQ.

The V call is TRBV19, the J call TRBJ2-5; a weak D match, TRBD1 (5 bases). Germline V lookup: CDR1 LNHDA, CDR2 SQIVND (reference sequence). The CDR3 has 14 amino acids. The V end was cut by 3 bases, the J end by 5 bases, with 13 bases between. CDR3 sequence reads: CASSIQGKRETQYF. In DNA, the CDR3 is TGTGCCAGTAGTATCCAGGGTAAAAGGGAGACCCAGTACTTC.

The CDR3: CASSEQGSRGYTF. The CDR3 nucleotides are TGTGCCAGTAGTGAACAGGGCTCGAGGGGCTACACCTTC. V usage is TRBV19 and J usage is TRBJ1-2; TRBD1 might be the D (6 bases). V shed 5 bases and J shed 8 bases, with 15 bases lying between them. The CDR3 consists of 13 residues. Germline assignment: CDR1 LNHDA and CDR2 SQIVND (reference sequence).

V and J are TRBV28 and TRBJ1-2, with D possibly being TRBD1 (6 bases). Germline CDR1 is MDHEN and CDR2 is SYDVKM. CDR3 length: 13 residues. V dropped 4 bases and J dropped 6 bases, with 12 bases sitting between them. For the CDR3, the DNA is TGTGCCAGCAGTTCGAACAACAGGGATGGCTACACCTTC. It translates to CASSSNNRDGYTF.

On this clone: A much larger clone differs by one base, so this may be a read error. Other DNA variants within this sample encode the same CDR3. The chain employs TRBV6-5 and TRBJ1-1; 9 nucleotides align to TRBD1. V shed 6 bases and J 3 bases; nucleotides not matched to a gene: 2. CDR1 MNHEY and CDR2 SVGAGI come from the germline V gene. This CDR3 region has 13 residues. The CDR3 loop is CASSRQGDTEAFF. Here the CDR3 DNA reads TGTGCCAGCAGCCGACAGGGGGACACTGAAGCTTTCTTT.

This clone was detected only once. The chain employs TRBV6-1 and TRBJ2-7; 7 bases are a match to TRBD1. Germline values: CDR1 MNHNS, CDR2 SASEGT. The CDR3 totals 14 residues. Trimming removed 6 bases from V and 2 bases from J; junction bases left unmatched: 7. The CDR3 DNA sequence: TGTGCCAGCAGAAACCGGGACAGCACCTACGAGCAGTACTTC. It translates to CASRNRDSTYEQYF.

The chain uses TRBV15 and TRBJ1-1, with no clear D. Trimming left V 2 bases short and J 2 bases short, with 6 bases between. This CDR3 comprises 13 residues. CDR1 LNHNV and CDR2 YYDKDF come from the germline V gene (reference sequence). CDR3: CATSRQVNTEAFF. CDR3 DNA sequence: TGTGCCACCAGCAGACAGGTCAACACTGAAGCTTTCTTT. The full variable domain, completed using reference TRBV15 and TRBJ1-1, is DAMVIQNPRYQVTQFGKPVTLSCSQTLNHNVMYWYQQKSSQAPKLLFHYYDKDFNNEADTPDNFQSRRPNTSFCFLDIRSPGLGDTAMYLCATSRQVNTEAFFGQGTRLTVV.

The chain couples TRBV10-3 to TRBJ2-3; perhaps TRBD2 as D (7 bases). The V gene's germline CDR1 is ENHRY and CDR2 SYGVKD. The CDR3 is 17 residues long. Trimming shortened V by 6 bases and J by 1 base, and 20 bases separated the two germline ends. For the CDR3, the DNA is TGTGCCATCAGGAGGGTGGCGGGGGCTCCTCGCACAGATACGCAGTATTTT. Its protein product is CAIRRVAGAPRTDTQYF.

V gene TRBV27 combines with J gene TRBJ1-6, with D unclear. The CDR3 is 16 residues long. Germline CDR1 MNHEY, CDR2 SMNVEV (reference sequence). Trimming took off 7 bases at V and 0 bases at J, with 13 bases between the two ends. CDR3 sequence: CASMQSSSSYNSPLHF. The CDR3 DNA reads TGTGCCAGCATGCAGTCGAGCAGCTCCTATAATTCACCCCTCCACTTT.

V gene TRBV11-3 combines with J gene TRBJ1-4; D may be TRBD1 (6 bases). Germline V gene sequence: CDR1 SGHNT, CDR2 YENEEA. CDR3 length equals 14 residues. V was clipped by 4 bases and J by 8 bases, with 14 bases between them. CDR3 amino acids: CASSSRQVGEKLFF. The CDR3 DNA follows: TGTGCCAGCAGCTCGAGACAGGTAGGAGAAAAACTGTTTTTT.

The V and J genes are TRBV30 and TRBJ1-6, with D maybe TRBD1 (5 bases). Germline assignment: CDR1 GTSNPN and CDR2 SVGIG (reference sequence). The CDR3 has 15 amino acids. Trimming removed 1 base at V and 4 bases at J, with 11 bases between. As DNA, the CDR3 is TGTGCCTGGAGTGCGGTGGGGGGGTATAATTCACCCCTCCACTTT. Protein sequence: CAWSAVGGYNSPLHF.

The chain joins TRBV5-1 to TRBJ2-3; 13 bases are shared with TRBD2. This CDR3 region has 15 residues. CDR1 SGHRS and CDR2 YFSETQ come from the germline V gene. The V gene end was trimmed by 7 bases and the J gene end by 5 bases; junction bases not matched to a gene: 7. This chain's CDR3 is CASGTSGARGDTQYF. The CDR3 DNA sequence: TGCGCCAGCGGGACTAGCGGGGCGAGGGGAGATACGCAGTATTTT.

This sequence joins TRBV6-1 and TRBJ1-5; TRBD1 might be the D (5 bases). The CDR3 loop spans 13 amino acids. Germline assignment: CDR1 MNHNS and CDR2 SASEGT. The V end lost 6 bases, the J end lost 4 bases, and 10 bases lay between the germline ends. The CDR3 is CASRVQENQPQHF. CDR3 DNA: TGTGCCAGCAGGGTACAGGAAAATCAGCCCCAGCATTTT.

This clone has a single count. The chain is built from TRBV7-2 and TRBJ2-3; D might be TRBD2 (5 bases). The CDR3 is made up of 15 amino acids. Germline CDR1 SGHTA, CDR2 FQGNSA. The V end was cut by 0 bases, the J end by 1 base, with 8 bases between. CDR3 region: CASSLALVGTDTQYF. DNA of the CDR3: TGTGCCAGCAGCTTAGCACTAGTGGGCACAGATACGCAGTATTTT.

As to this clone: This sample also contains other DNA sequences that code for the same CDR3. V gene TRBV5-1 combines with J gene TRBJ2-5, with a tentative D call TRBD2 (6 bases). The CDR3 is 14 residues long. Per germline, CDR1 SGHRS and CDR2 YFSETQ. V was cut by 2 bases and J by 5 bases, with 13 bases left in between. CDR3 nucleotide sequence: TGCGCCAGCAGCTTCACGGGGGTAGGTGAGACCCAGTACTTC. Translating gives CASSFTGVGETQYF.

The chain joins TRBV5-1 to TRBJ2-7; possible D gene TRBD2, 5 bases. Looked up from germline, CDR1 is SGHRS and CDR2 is YFSETQ. This CDR3 has 16 amino acids. Trimming removed 1 base at V and 0 bases at J, with 14 bases between. The CDR3 loop is CASSLSGGPSSYEQYF. The CDR3 DNA reads as TGCGCCAGCAGCTTGTCAGGCGGGCCCAGCTCCTACGAGCAGTACTTC.

J is TRBJ2-7 and V is TRBV5-6, with TRBD1 identical over 9 bases. Germline trimming cut 4 bases from V and 7 bases from J; bases unmatched to any gene: 12. In germline, CDR1 is SGHDT, CDR2 YYEEEE. The CDR3 is 15 residues long. CDR3 nucleotide sequence: TGTGCCAGCAGCGCAACCCACAGGGGGCCGGAGGAGCAGTACTTC. Translated: CASSATHRGPEEQYF.